This T cell receptor (beta chain) was recovered during a study of T-cell memory formation after mild COVID-19. Study-level information: TCR clusters mostly belonged to single donors. Study-level results: Contracting CD4+ clones sat mainly in CM and EM; CD8+ in EMRA. While clones contracting from day 15 to 85 were balanced between CD4 and CD8, later expanders leaned CD4+. Some SARS-CoV-2-responding clones were already detected in memory before infection.

MiXCR, applied by TCRdb to the 5' RACE reads, yields one record per CDR3 protein. This table has 300,000 to 400,000 distinct CDR3 sequences, roughly 15% appearing once. This clonotype came up a few times. Its antigen is still unknown. CDR1 and CDR2 (germline): SGHAT, FQNNGV. Trimming took 4 bases from V and 8 from J, leaving 8 bases between them. The CDR3 length is 12 residues. Sequencing was performed on PBMCs or a T cell subset sorted from them (not recorded which). This sequence joins TRBV11-2 and TRBJ1-4; no clear D. This receptor was obtained from a man aged 18 to 30 who had mild COVID-19 (a few samples of this study predate the infection). Cell type and time point are not known. CDR3 bases: TGTGCCAGCAGCTCGGAAGACGAAAAACTGTTTTTT. Its translation: CASSSEDEKLFF.